The clone carrying this T cell receptor (beta chain) occurred many times. Its antigen is not known. Before thyroid surgery, none of the patients had received any treatment. Germline assignment: CDR1 SGHAT and CDR2 FQNNGV. V was clipped by 5 bases and J by 1 base, with 17 bases between them. The CDR3 extends over 17 amino acids. Original methodology: A papillary thyroid cancer distant-metastasis classifier was built from CDR3 differences across clinicopathological groups. TCRdb reanalyzed the PCR reads with MiXCR. TCRdb, not the authors, supplied the V and J calls. Of roughly 75,000 clones in the sample, around 13% are singletons; the top ten hold 7% to 10%. This sample is part of a study of metastatic and nonmetastatic thyroid tumors. About the study: Malignant thyroid and benign thyroid patients provided blood and tumor or nodule tissue whose repertoires were compared. Whole-study results and caveats: Malignant tumors reportedly showed significantly higher TCR beta diversity than benign nodules in both blood and tumor.

The chain links TRBV11-2 to TRBJ2-2; D not certain. The receptor comes from a female donor with papillary thyroid cancer or a benign thyroid nodule (not recorded which). Some clones in this sample may be carry-over from other donors' samples. The sample consisted of tumor tissue. CDR3 in DNA: TGTGCCAGCAGCCTGTTGGGCGATCCACTGAACACCGGGGAGCTGTTTTTT. This sequence encodes CASSLLGDPLNTGELFF.